This T cell receptor (beta chain) was identified in a study of cytomegalovirus exposure and HLA in healthy donors. Comment on this clone: The antigen is not known.

Germline CDR1 is MGHDK and CDR2 is SYGVNS. Trimming removed 6 bases from V and 4 bases from J, with 16 bases in between. The CDR3 length is 14 residues. The PCR made use of 60 Vbeta and 13 Jbeta primers. TCRdb's table, derived via immunoSEQ multiplex PCR, lists solely in-frame clones and lacks some. The table has about 85,000 clones, 80% seen once. Notes on the study in general: Under in vitro conditions, three CMV-associated chains were confirmed as specific for CMV antigens. The study labeled 164 TCR beta chains cytomegalovirus-associated. Common viral pathogens (according to a later analysis) appeared linked to several of the most significant clusters.

Input material: PBMCs. The source of this sequence is a man in his fifties in good health and CMV-seropositive. The chain uses TRBV25-1 and TRBJ2-7; D possibly corresponds to TRBD1 (7 bases). DNA of the CDR3: TGTGCCAGCAGCAGGGGGGTATTCCCGTACGAGCAGTACTTC. Protein product: CASSRGVFPYEQYF.